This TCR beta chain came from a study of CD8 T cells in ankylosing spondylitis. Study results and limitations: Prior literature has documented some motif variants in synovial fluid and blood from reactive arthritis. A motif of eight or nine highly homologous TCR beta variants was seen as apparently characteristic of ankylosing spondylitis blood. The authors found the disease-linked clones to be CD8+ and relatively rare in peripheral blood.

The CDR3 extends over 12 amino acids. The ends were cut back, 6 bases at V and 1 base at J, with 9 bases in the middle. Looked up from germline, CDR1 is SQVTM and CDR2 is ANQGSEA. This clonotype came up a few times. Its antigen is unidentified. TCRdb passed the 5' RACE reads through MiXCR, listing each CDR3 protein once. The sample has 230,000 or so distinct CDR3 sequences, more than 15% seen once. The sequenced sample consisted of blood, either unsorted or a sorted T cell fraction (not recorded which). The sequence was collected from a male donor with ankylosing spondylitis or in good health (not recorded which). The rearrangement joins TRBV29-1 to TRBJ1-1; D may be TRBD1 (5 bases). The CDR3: CSVPGQNTEAFF. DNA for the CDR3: TGCAGCGTGCCCGGACAGAACACTGAAGCTTTCTTT.